This is a list of T cell receptor beta chains from one sample in a study of blood T cell repertoires in COVID-19. This table comes from immunoSEQ multiplex PCR, and its TCRdb copy is limited to in-frame clones, with some not included. Of 45,000 to 65,000 clones in the sample, 65% to 85% are singletons; the top ten hold 16%. The source material was peripheral blood. The receptors come from a middle-aged man with acute or convalescent COVID-19. The CDR3 runs from the conserved cysteine through the conserved F or W. The order of the fields is clone size, J gene, D gene, V gene, CDR3 DNA, CDR3 protein. The D gene is left open where the match is weak. Part of the rows lack a size; the others show once, few, many or a class for expanded clones.

abundance: once; j_gene: TRBJ1-5; d_gene: TRBD1; v_gene: TRBV28; CDR3nt: TGTGCCAGCAGGAACACTCAGGGGGCCAATCAGCCCCAGCATTTT; CDR3aa: CASRNTQGANQPQHF
abundance: once; j_gene: TRBJ2-5; d_gene: TRBD2; v_gene: TRBV10-2; CDR3nt: TGCGCCAGCAGTGGCTGGGGGGGGGTAGAGACCCAGTACTTC; CDR3aa: CASSGWGGVETQYF
abundance: NA; j_gene: TRBJ1-3; d_gene: NA; v_gene: TRBV28; CDR3nt: TGTGCCAGCAGTTTATCCGGGGGAAACACCATATATTTT; CDR3aa: CASSLSGGNTIYF
abundance: NA; j_gene: TRBJ2-1; d_gene: NA; v_gene: TRBV6-5; CDR3nt: TGTGCCAGCAGTTACTCGAGAGACAAGGAGCAGTTCTTC; CDR3aa: CASSYSRDKEQFF
abundance: few; j_gene: TRBJ1-5; d_gene: NA; v_gene: TRBV6-1; CDR3nt: TGTGCCAGCAGTGGGTCGGCGGCTCTGAGAAATCAGCCCCAGCATTTT; CDR3aa: CASSGSAALRNQPQHF
abundance: NA; j_gene: TRBJ1-1; d_gene: TRBD1; v_gene: TRBV2; CDR3nt: TGTGCCAGCAGTGGTTGGTCAGGGGGCACTGAAGCTTTCTTT; CDR3aa: CASSGWSGGTEAFF
abundance: once; j_gene: TRBJ2-2; d_gene: TRBD1; v_gene: TRBV2; CDR3nt: TGTGCCAGCAGCGGGACAGGGTGGTACACCGGGGAGCTGTTTTTT; CDR3aa: CASSGTGWYTGELFF
abundance: NA; j_gene: TRBJ2-7; d_gene: TRBD2; v_gene: TRBV5-8; CDR3nt: TGTGCCAGCCCCCTGGGAGGGGTCGACGAGCAGTACTTC; CDR3aa: CASPLGGVDEQYF
abundance: many; j_gene: TRBJ1-6; d_gene: NA; v_gene: TRBV24-1; CDR3nt: TGTGCCAGGACAGATCCCCCCGATCGTTTTTCACCCCTCCACTTT; CDR3aa: CARTDPPDRFSPLHF
abundance: NA; j_gene: TRBJ2-7; d_gene: NA; v_gene: TRBV10-3; CDR3nt: TGTGCCATCAGCGAGGGAGTCTACGAGCAGTACTTC; CDR3aa: CAISEGVYEQYF
abundance: NA; j_gene: TRBJ1-5; d_gene: TRBD1; v_gene: TRBV6-1; CDR3nt: TGTGCCAGCAGTGAAGCGGGACAGCAGAATCAGCCCCAGCATTTT; CDR3aa: CASSEAGQQNQPQHF
abundance: NA; j_gene: TRBJ2-7; d_gene: TRBD1; v_gene: TRBV7-9; CDR3nt: TGTGCCAGCAGTACCAGTAGACAGGGGAATTACGAGCAGTACTTC; CDR3aa: CASSTSRQGNYEQYF
abundance: NA; j_gene: TRBJ1-6; d_gene: NA; v_gene: TRBV7-9; CDR3nt: TGTGCCAGCAGCTCTCAGAATTCACCCCTCCACTTT; CDR3aa: CASSSQNSPLHF
abundance: once; j_gene: TRBJ2-2; d_gene: NA; v_gene: TRBV7-9; CDR3nt: TGTGCCAGCAGCTTAACCCCACAGACCGGGGAGCTGTTTTTT; CDR3aa: CASSLTPQTGELFF
abundance: NA; j_gene: TRBJ1-1; d_gene: TRBD1; v_gene: TRBV3-1/TRBV3-2; CDR3nt: TGTGCCAGCAGACCACAGGGGCTGGGGACTGAAGCTTTCTTT; CDR3aa: CASRPQGLGTEAFF
abundance: NA; j_gene: TRBJ1-2; d_gene: NA; v_gene: TRBV19; CDR3nt: TGTGCCAGTAGTATAACACAGGGCCAGAGTAAATATGGCTACACCTTC; CDR3aa: CASSITQGQSKYGYTF
abundance: once; j_gene: TRBJ2-5; d_gene: NA; v_gene: TRBV7-9; CDR3nt: TGTGCCAGCAGCCCGATTACTAGGACGGCCCAGTACTTC; CDR3aa: CASSPITRTAQYF
abundance: NA; j_gene: TRBJ1-2; d_gene: NA; v_gene: TRBV27; CDR3nt: TGTGCCAGCCGCTCGGGAAACTATGGCTACACCTTC; CDR3aa: CASRSGNYGYTF
abundance: NA; j_gene: TRBJ2-1; d_gene: TRBD2; v_gene: TRBV19; CDR3nt: TGTGCCAGTAGTATATCTTTCGGGACTAGTATGATTAATGAGCAGTTCTTC; CDR3aa: CASSISFGTSMINEQFF
abundance: few; j_gene: TRBJ1-1; d_gene: NA; v_gene: TRBV10-2; CDR3nt: TGCGCCAGCAGTGAAACGGCCCCAACGGGTGAAGCTTTCTTT; CDR3aa: CASSETAPTGEAFF
abundance: NA; j_gene: TRBJ1-1; d_gene: NA; v_gene: TRBV10-1; CDR3nt: TGCGCCAGCAGTGAGTCAGGCAGGGAAGCTTTCTTT; CDR3aa: CASSESGREAFF
abundance: NA; j_gene: TRBJ2-3; d_gene: NA; v_gene: TRBV2; CDR3nt: TGTGCCAGCACCCCCGGGAGTAGAGATACGCAGTATTTT; CDR3aa: CASTPGSRDTQYF
abundance: few; j_gene: TRBJ2-5; d_gene: TRBD1; v_gene: TRBV6-5; CDR3nt: TGTGCCAGCAATCGGGGACAGGTGTATCAAGAGACCCAGTACTTC; CDR3aa: CASNRGQVYQETQYF
abundance: NA; j_gene: TRBJ1-3; d_gene: TRBD1; v_gene: TRBV19; CDR3nt: TGTGCCAGCCGCGGGACAGGGCTCAACACCATATATTTT; CDR3aa: CASRGTGLNTIYF
abundance: NA; j_gene: TRBJ1-3; d_gene: NA; v_gene: TRBV5-4; CDR3nt: TGTGCCAGCAGCGTGGGCGGGTTGGACACCATATATTTT; CDR3aa: CASSVGGLDTIYF
abundance: NA; j_gene: TRBJ1-3; d_gene: TRBD1; v_gene: TRBV27; CDR3nt: TGTGCCAGCAGTCCCGGGACAGGAGGCTCTGGAAACACCATATATTTT; CDR3aa: CASSPGTGGSGNTIYF
abundance: NA; j_gene: TRBJ2-1; d_gene: TRBD2; v_gene: TRBV5-4; CDR3nt: TGTGCCAGCAGCTTGGTCGGGAGGGGGGACAATGAGCAGTTCTTC; CDR3aa: CASSLVGRGDNEQFF
abundance: NA; j_gene: TRBJ1-1; d_gene: NA; v_gene: TRBV20-1; CDR3nt: TGCAGTTCGGAGCGTGAAGCTTTCTTT; CDR3aa: CSSEREAFF
abundance: NA; j_gene: TRBJ1-4; d_gene: NA; v_gene: TRBV3-1/TRBV3-2; CDR3nt: TGTGCCAGCAGCCACAACCGGGACATCCTTAATGAAAAACTGTTTTTT; CDR3aa: CASSHNRDILNEKLFF
abundance: few; j_gene: TRBJ1-5; d_gene: NA; v_gene: TRBV2; CDR3nt: TGTGCCAGCAGCAGGTCGGCAGGGGAGTATAGCAATCAGCCCCAGCATTTT; CDR3aa: CASSRSAGEYSNQPQHF
abundance: NA; j_gene: TRBJ2-5; d_gene: TRBD2; v_gene: TRBV5-1; CDR3nt: TGCGCCAGCAGCGGGGGACTAGCGGGAGGGCGTCAAGAGACCCAGTACTTC; CDR3aa: CASSGGLAGGRQETQYF
abundance: NA; j_gene: TRBJ1-2; d_gene: TRBD1; v_gene: TRBV6-5; CDR3nt: TGTGCCAGCAAGACAGGGGTGGATGGCTACACCTTC; CDR3aa: CASKTGVDGYTF
abundance: NA; j_gene: TRBJ1-1; d_gene: NA; v_gene: TRBV18; CDR3nt: TGTGCCAGTCTGGGACAATTGAACACTGAAGCTTTCTTT; CDR3aa: CASLGQLNTEAFF
abundance: few; j_gene: TRBJ1-5; d_gene: TRBD1; v_gene: TRBV23-1; CDR3nt: TGCGCCAGCAGGATACGTACCCGGGACAGCGTAACGAGCAATCAGCCCCAGCATTTT; CDR3aa: CASRIRTRDSVTSNQPQHF
abundance: few; j_gene: TRBJ1-1; d_gene: TRBD1; v_gene: TRBV7-2; CDR3nt: TGTGCCAGCAGCCCGGGACAGGGGTTCACTGAAGCTTTCTTT; CDR3aa: CASSPGQGFTEAFF
abundance: NA; j_gene: TRBJ2-2; d_gene: NA; v_gene: TRBV7-2; CDR3nt: TGTGCCAGCAGCGTATCGAACACCGGGGAGCTGTTTTTT; CDR3aa: CASSVSNTGELFF
abundance: NA; j_gene: TRBJ2-7; d_gene: NA; v_gene: TRBV3-1/TRBV3-2; CDR3nt: TGTGCCAGCAGCCAACGGGTCGCCTACGAGCAGTACTTC; CDR3aa: CASSQRVAYEQYF
abundance: NA; j_gene: TRBJ1-5; d_gene: NA; v_gene: TRBV18; CDR3nt: TGTGCCAGCTCGCGACAGGACAATCAGCCCCAGCATTTT; CDR3aa: CASSRQDNQPQHF
abundance: NA; j_gene: TRBJ2-7; d_gene: NA; v_gene: TRBV12-5; CDR3nt: TGTGCTAGTGGCCGCGGAAGTGACCTTCCCTACGAGCAGTACTTC; CDR3aa: CASGRGSDLPYEQYF
abundance: NA; j_gene: TRBJ2-3; d_gene: NA; v_gene: TRBV4-1; CDR3nt: TGCGCCAGCAGCCAAGATTTCGGGGGTACGTGGAATACGCAGTATTTT; CDR3aa: CASSQDFGGTWNTQYF
abundance: NA; j_gene: TRBJ1-1; d_gene: TRBD1; v_gene: TRBV30; CDR3nt: TGTGCCTGGAGTCGGGGACAGGAATCCGAAGCTTTCTTT; CDR3aa: CAWSRGQESEAFF
abundance: NA; j_gene: TRBJ2-7; d_gene: TRBD1; v_gene: TRBV2; CDR3nt: TGTGCCAGCAGGGACAGGGGGCTAGCCTACGAGCAGTACTTC; CDR3aa: CASRDRGLAYEQYF